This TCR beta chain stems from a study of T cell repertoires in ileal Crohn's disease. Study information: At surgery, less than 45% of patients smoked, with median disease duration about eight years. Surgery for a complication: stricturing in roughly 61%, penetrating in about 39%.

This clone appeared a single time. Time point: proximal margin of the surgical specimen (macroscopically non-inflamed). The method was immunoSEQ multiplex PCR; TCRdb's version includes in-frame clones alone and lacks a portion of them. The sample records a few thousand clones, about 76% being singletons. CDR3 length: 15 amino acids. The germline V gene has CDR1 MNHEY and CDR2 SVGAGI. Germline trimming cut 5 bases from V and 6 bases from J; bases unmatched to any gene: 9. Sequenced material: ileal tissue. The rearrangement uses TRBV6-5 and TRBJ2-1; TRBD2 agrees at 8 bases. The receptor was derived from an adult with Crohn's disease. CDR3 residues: CASSPLIRGGNEQFF. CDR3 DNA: TGTGCCAGCAGTCCCCTCATACGGGGGGGCAATGAGCAGTTCTTC.